The source of this T cell receptor beta chain is a study of OX40 agonist ivuxolimab in advanced cancers. About the study: Among those treated, three patients had partial responses, one with hepatocellular carcinoma and two with cutaneous melanoma.

The assay was immunoSEQ multiplex PCR, and TCRdb's table has in-frame clones only and misses some. The sample shows around 35,000 clones, 84% of them seen only once. Germline V gene data show CDR1 as MDHEN and CDR2 as SYDVKM. The CDR3 sequence is 17 residues long. Germline trimming cut 5 bases from V and 5 bases from J; bases unmatched to any gene: 12. This chain connects TRBV28 to TRBJ2-5; 12 bases match TRBD2. Material: CD4+ or CD8+ T cells sorted from blood, obtained in a trial of the OX40 agonist ivuxolimab. This TCR was recovered from an adult with an advanced solid tumor such as melanoma, head and neck, liver or kidney cancer. For the CDR3, the DNA is TGTGCCAGCAGTCCAAGGACTAGCGGGATAGGGGGGGAGACCCAGTACTTC. Protein: CASSPRTSGIGGETQYF.